Following are 32 T cell receptor beta chains from one sample sequenced in a study of cytomegalovirus exposure and HLA in healthy donors. PCR was performed using 60 Vbeta and 13 Jbeta primers. The data were produced by immunoSEQ multiplex PCR, yet TCRdb's version contains in-frame clones alone and is incomplete. The profile shows 150,000 to 200,000 clones, roughly 70% of them singletons. The sample comprised PBMCs. These TCRs come from a man aged 30-40 years in good health and CMV-seropositive.

This clone was picked up a small number of times. J is TRBJ2-1 and V is TRBV30; TRBD1 aligns across 7 bases. This CDR3 has 13 residues. V gave up 0 bases and J gave up 5 bases; unmatched junction bases: 1. Per germline, CDR1 GTSNPN and CDR2 SVGIG (reference sequence). As DNA, the CDR3 is TGTGCCTGGAGTGTAGGGACAGACAATGAGCAGTTCTTC. As protein: CAWSVGTDNEQFF.

This clone came up once. Other DNA sequences within the sample encode an identical CDR3. The V and J genes are TRBV2 and TRBJ1-1, with D tentatively TRBD1 (5 bases). Germline V CDR1 and CDR2: SNHLY, FYNNEI. This CDR3 is built from 13 residues. The V gene lost 3 bases and the J gene lost 4 bases, with 9 bases spanning the gap. CDR3 coding DNA: TGTGCCAGCAGTGATTTGGGGGGCACTGAAGCTTTCTTT. This codes for CASSDLGGTEAFF.

This clone was seen a single time. The chain carries TRBV6-5 and TRBJ1-1; unclear D gene. CDR1 is MNHEY and CDR2 is SVGAGI in the germline V gene. CDR3 length: 13 amino acids. With 7 bases removed from V and 1 base from J, the gap between germline ends came to 10 bases. In DNA, the CDR3 is TGTGCCAGCAACCGCCAGGCGAACACTGAAGCTTTCTTT. This translates into CASNRQANTEAFF.

This clone occurred once. This sequence joins TRBV7-2 and TRBJ2-2; TRBD2 matches at 11 bases. The germline CDR1 and CDR2 sequences are SGHTA and FQGNSA. With V trimmed by 7 bases and J by 9 bases, 19 bases remained unmatched. CDR3 length equals 18 residues. CDR3 bases: TGTGCCAGCACCTACTATAAGACTAGCGGGATCCCGTTCTGGGAGCTGTTTTTT. Translation gives CASTYYKTSGIPFWELFF.

The chain is built from TRBV30 and TRBJ1-1; 9 bases line up with TRBD1. CDR3 length: 11 amino acids. CDR1 GTSNPN and CDR2 SVGIG come from the germline V gene (reference sequence). After removal of 7 bases from V and 5 bases from J, the junction contained 2 bases not matched to a gene. The DNA of the CDR3 is TGTGCCTTCGGACAGGGGACTGAAGCTTTCTTT. Its translation: CAFGQGTEAFF.

The chain combines TRBV7-9 with TRBJ1-2; TRBD1 is a possible D gene (6 bases). The germline CDR1 and CDR2 sequences are SEHNR and FQNEAQ (reference sequence). V lost 5 bases and J 6 bases, leaving 16 bases between the germline ends. This CDR3 is 14 amino acids long. CDR3 sequence reads: CASSIMDRWNGYTF. The CDR3, as DNA: TGTGCCAGCAGCATAATGGACAGATGGAATGGCTACACCTTC. The entire variable domain, with the rest obtained from reference TRBV7-9 and TRBJ1-2, is as follows: DTGVSQNPRHKITKRGQNVTFRCDPISEHNRLYWYRQTLGQGPEFLTYFQNEAQLEKSRLLSDRFSAERPKGSFSTLEIQRTEQGDSAMYLCASSIMDRWNGYTFGSGTRLTVV.

The chain combines TRBV7-9 with TRBJ2-2, with D maybe TRBD2 (5 bases). The V and J ends lost 4 bases and 4 bases respectively, with 10 bases between them. The CDR3 covers 14 residues. CDR1 is SEHNR and CDR2 is FQNEAQ in the germline V gene (reference sequence). The CDR3 coding sequence is TGTGCCAGCAGCTATAGCGCGGGCACCGGGGAGCTGTTTTTT. It translates to CASSYSAGTGELFF.

This clone was picked up one time. The gene calls are TRBV2 and TRBJ2-2; possibly TRBD2 for D (7 bases). Trimming removed 11 bases from V and 5 bases from J, with 18 bases in between. CDR3 length: 14 residues. Germline CDR1 and CDR2: SNHLY and FYNNEI. CDR3 in amino acids: CAGGGSLGTGELFF. The DNA for the CDR3 is TGTGCCGGGGGGGGCAGTCTGGGGACCGGGGAGCTGTTTTTT.

In its sample, this clone was seen once. The V and J genes are TRBV19 and TRBJ2-7; TRBD2 aligns across 8 bases. Germline CDR1 LNHDA, CDR2 SQIVND (reference sequence). After removal of 10 bases from V and 5 bases from J, the junction contained 13 bases not matched to a gene. This CDR3 is 14 amino acids long. DNA of the CDR3: TGTGCCACACAATCGGGAGGGACTGCGGACGAGCAGTACTTC. This codes for CATQSGGTADEQYF.

This clone has just a few counts. CDR3: CASRGDYSRMEQFF. CDR3 DNA sequence: TGTGCCAGCAGAGGGGACTACTCTCGGATGGAGCAGTTCTTC. The V and J genes are TRBV2 and TRBJ2-1, with 7 nucleotides matching TRBD2. Trimming at V came to 6 bases and at J to 10 bases, leaving 12 bases not matched to a gene. The CDR3 runs 14 residues. Per germline, CDR1 SNHLY and CDR2 FYNNEI. The full variable domain, rest sourced from reference TRBV2 and TRBJ2-1, is EPEVTQTPSHQVTQMGQEVILRCVPISNHLYFYWYRQILGQKVEFLVSFYNNEISEKSEIFDDQFSVERPDGSNFTLKIRSTKLEDSAMYFCASRGDYSRMEQFFGPGTRLTVL.

The chain couples TRBV19 to TRBJ2-5; D perhaps matches TRBD1 (6 bases). The end of the DNA is better explained by TRBJ2-7, so the J call may be wrong. There are 14 residues in the CDR3. The V gene's germline CDR1 is LNHDA and CDR2 SQIVND (reference sequence). CDR3 sequence reads: CASSKDGTSYEQYF. CDR3 sequence (DNA): TGTGCCAGTAGTAAGGATGGGACATCCTACGAGCAGTACTTC.

V is TRBV27 and J is TRBJ2-2; D unclear. Germline V gene sequence: CDR1 MNHEY, CDR2 SMNVEV (reference sequence). The V end lost 2 bases, the J end lost 6 bases, and 10 bases lay between the germline ends. The CDR3 runs 14 residues. The CDR3 DNA is TGTGCCAGCAGTTTAGGTAAAGGAGCCGGGGAGCTGTTTTTT. Its translation: CASSLGKGAGELFF.

The chain combines TRBV30 with TRBJ1-2; the D is unclear. CDR3 length: 12 amino acids. The V gene lost 8 bases and the J gene lost 8 bases, with 18 bases spanning the gap. The germline CDR1 and CDR2 sequences are GTSNPN and SVGIG (reference sequence). Written as DNA, the CDR3 is TGTGCCCGGTTTAGGCTGGACTGGGGCTACACCTTC. This translates into CARFRLDWGYTF.

The chain is built from TRBV6-5 and TRBJ2-7, with 7 bases matching TRBD2. This CDR3 comprises 15 residues. The ends lost 0 bases at V and 2 bases at J; junction bases unmatched: 4. Germline assignment: CDR1 MNHEY and CDR2 SVGAGI. The CDR3 loop is CASSYSREAPYEQYF. The CDR3 coding sequence is TGTGCCAGCAGTTACTCCCGGGAGGCTCCCTACGAGCAGTACTTC.

The chain has TRBV27 and TRBJ2-2, with TRBD2 identical over 9 bases. The CDR3 is made up of 17 amino acids. V lost 6 bases to trimming and J lost 1 base; unmatched junction nucleotides: 9. Germline V gene data show CDR1 as MNHEY and CDR2 as SMNVEV (reference sequence). The CDR3 loop reads CASSDLSGSLNTGELFF. The CDR3 region has the DNA TGTGCCAGCAGCGACCTTAGCGGGAGCTTGAACACCGGGGAGCTGTTTTTT.

This rearrangement joins TRBV5-6 to TRBJ1-2, with D unresolved. CDR1 and CDR2 (germline): SGHDT, YYEEEE. This CDR3 region has 14 residues. The V end lost 3 bases, the J end lost 2 bases, and 11 bases lay between the germline ends. Written as DNA, the CDR3 is TGTGCCAGCAGCTCGTACGGTCCGAACTATGGCTACACCTTC. Translation: CASSSYGPNYGYTF.

The V gene is TRBV30, the J gene TRBJ1-2; maybe TRBD1 (6 bases). Trimming took 4 bases from V and 7 from J, leaving 10 bases between them. The CDR3 contains 11 residues. The germline V gene has CDR1 GTSNPN and CDR2 SVGIG (reference sequence). CDR3 sequence: CAWTGGSGYTF. The CDR3, as DNA: TGTGCCTGGACTGGGGGCAGTGGCTACACCTTC.

The chain has TRBV9 and TRBJ2-5, with D maybe TRBD2 (5 bases). Trimming stripped 3 bases from V and 5 bases from J, with 14 bases between. This CDR3 has 14 residues. CDR1 and CDR2 (germline): SGDLS, YYNGEE. Here the CDR3 reads CASSAGIGGETQYF. CDR3 sequence (DNA): TGTGCCAGCAGCGCGGGAATAGGCGGGGAGACCCAGTACTTC.

V gene TRBV7-9 combines with J gene TRBJ1-2; 12 nucleotides match TRBD1. This CDR3 has 17 residues. In germline, CDR1 is SEHNR, CDR2 FQNEAQ (reference sequence). With 3 bases clipped from V and 4 bases from J, the junction kept 9 bases outside the gene matches. The CDR3 bases are TGTGCCAGCAGCTTTAGGGGACAGGGGGCGCGGGGCTATGGCTACACCTTC. This gives the protein CASSFRGQGARGYGYTF.

V is TRBV20-1 and J is TRBJ2-7, with TRBD1 identical over 7 bases. This CDR3 region has 11 residues. J gave up 5 bases and V 6 bases, and 4 bases lay outside the gene matches. Germline V CDR1 and CDR2: DFQATT, SNEGSKA (reference sequence). The CDR3 coding sequence is TGCAGTGCCATTGACAGGGACGAGCAGTACTTC. Its protein product is CSAIDRDEQYF.

J is TRBJ1-3 and V is TRBV27; D call uncertain. CDR3 length: 13 residues. V lost 8 bases, J lost 2 bases, and 10 bases lay in between. Germline loops: CDR1 MNHEY, CDR2 SMNVEV (reference sequence). DNA for the CDR3: TGTGCCAGCGGAGTACTCCCTGGAAACACCATATATTTT. The encoded protein is CASGVLPGNTIYF.

The chain uses TRBV9 and TRBJ1-2, with 11 bases lining up with TRBD1. Germline CDR1 SGDLS, CDR2 YYNGEE. This CDR3 spans 15 amino acids. The J segment lost 4 bases and the V segment lost 4 bases, leaving 6 bases of the junction unmatched. The CDR3 DNA follows: TGTGCCAGCAGCCCCTGGACAGGGGGCCGCTATGGCTACACCTTC. This sequence encodes CASSPWTGGRYGYTF.

This chain links TRBV6-5 with TRBJ1-2; no clear D gene. Germline V gives CDR1 MNHEY, CDR2 SVGAGI. The CDR3 contains 15 residues. V lost 0 bases to trimming and J lost 1 base, with 9 bases between them. The CDR3 DNA reads TGTGCCAGCAGTTACTCGATGTCAGATAACTATGGCTACACCTTC. Translating gives CASSYSMSDNYGYTF.

The chain employs TRBV10-3 and TRBJ2-7, with no clear D. This CDR3 has 12 residues. The germline V gene has CDR1 ENHRY and CDR2 SYGVKD. Trimming stripped 5 bases from V and 2 bases from J, with 7 bases between. DNA of the CDR3: TGTGCCATCAGTCCCTCCCCCTACGAGCAGTACTTC. It yields the protein CAISPSPYEQYF.

The genes are TRBV4-1 and TRBJ2-1; D not certain. The CDR3 has 14 residues. Per the germline V gene, CDR1 is MGHRA and CDR2 is YSYEKL. The ends were cut back, 0 bases at V and 10 bases at J, with 13 bases in the middle. The CDR3 protein is CASSQEDPVPEQFF. The DNA of the CDR3 is TGCGCCAGCAGCCAAGAAGATCCGGTGCCGGAGCAGTTCTTC.

The rearrangement links TRBV10-3 to TRBJ1-2, with a weak D call TRBD1 (5 bases). CDR1 and CDR2 (germline): ENHRY, SYGVKD. This CDR3 has 12 residues. The germline V and J ends were trimmed by 10 bases and 5 bases, with 14 bases remaining between them. Here the CDR3 reads CATEDISYGYTF. In DNA form, the CDR3 reads TGTGCCACCGAGGACATTAGTTATGGCTACACCTTC.

This clone was counted only a few times. The chain links TRBV2 to TRBJ1-2, with 9 bases aligning to TRBD1. CDR1 SNHLY and CDR2 FYNNEI come from the germline V gene. CDR3 length: 14 amino acids. With V trimmed by 5 bases and J by 5 bases, 6 bases remained unmatched. Here the CDR3 reads CASSYRGRGYGYTF. The CDR3 DNA sequence: TGTGCCAGCAGTTACAGGGGGCGCGGATATGGCTACACCTTC.

The chain carries TRBV15 and TRBJ2-3; maybe TRBD2 (6 bases). Deletions cut 6 bases from V and 0 bases from J, with 22 bases between. The CDR3 runs to 18 residues. CDR1 and CDR2 from the germline V gene are LNHNV and YYDKDF (reference sequence). CDR3 loop: CATRGESYAGKSTDTQYF. The CDR3 region has the DNA TGTGCCACCAGGGGTGAATCTTACGCGGGAAAGAGCACAGATACGCAGTATTTT. The whole variable domain, remainder taken from reference TRBV15 and TRBJ2-3, is DAMVIQNPRYQVTQFGKPVTLSCSQTLNHNVMYWYQQKSSQAPKLLFHYYDKDFNNEADTPDNFQSRRPNTSFCFLDIRSPGLGDTAMYLCATRGESYAGKSTDTQYFGPGTRLTVL.

The chain couples TRBV25-1 to TRBJ2-7; 10 bases match TRBD1. Losses at the gene ends were 3 bases for V and 2 bases for J; bases not matched to a gene: 1. Germline CDR1 reads MGHDK; CDR2 reads SYGVNS. The CDR3 contains 14 residues. Here the CDR3 DNA reads TGTGCCAGCAGTGAGGGACAGGGGCCCTACGAGCAGTACTTC. Translating it yields CASSEGQGPYEQYF.

This chain connects TRBV28 to TRBJ2-3, with no clear D. CDR3 length equals 18 residues. Germline V CDR1 and CDR2: MDHEN, SYDVKM. V lost 6 bases, J lost 2 bases, and 24 bases lay in between. CDR3 DNA sequence: TGTGCCAGCAGACCCGATACATACCTCATACAGTACACAGATACGCAGTATTTT. The encoded protein is CASRPDTYLIQYTDTQYF.

The chain has TRBV4-1 and TRBJ1-4, with TRBD1 matching 9 bases. Germline V CDR1 and CDR2: MGHRA, YSYEKL. This CDR3 comprises 16 residues. After removal of 1 base from V and 4 bases from J, the junction contained 4 bases not matched to a gene. This CDR3 is CASSQGRQGDNEKLFF. The CDR3 DNA reads TGCGCCAGCAGCCAAGGGAGACAGGGGGATAATGAAAAACTGTTTTTT.

J is TRBJ2-5 and V is TRBV5-1; D call uncertain. This CDR3 contains 14 residues. Trimming cost V 2 bases and J 3 bases, with 11 bases left between them. CDR1 and CDR2 (germline): SGHRS, YFSETQ. CDR3 nucleotide sequence: TGCGCCAGCAGCTTATCGGTAGTCAAAGAGACCCAGTACTTC. Protein sequence: CASSLSVVKETQYF.